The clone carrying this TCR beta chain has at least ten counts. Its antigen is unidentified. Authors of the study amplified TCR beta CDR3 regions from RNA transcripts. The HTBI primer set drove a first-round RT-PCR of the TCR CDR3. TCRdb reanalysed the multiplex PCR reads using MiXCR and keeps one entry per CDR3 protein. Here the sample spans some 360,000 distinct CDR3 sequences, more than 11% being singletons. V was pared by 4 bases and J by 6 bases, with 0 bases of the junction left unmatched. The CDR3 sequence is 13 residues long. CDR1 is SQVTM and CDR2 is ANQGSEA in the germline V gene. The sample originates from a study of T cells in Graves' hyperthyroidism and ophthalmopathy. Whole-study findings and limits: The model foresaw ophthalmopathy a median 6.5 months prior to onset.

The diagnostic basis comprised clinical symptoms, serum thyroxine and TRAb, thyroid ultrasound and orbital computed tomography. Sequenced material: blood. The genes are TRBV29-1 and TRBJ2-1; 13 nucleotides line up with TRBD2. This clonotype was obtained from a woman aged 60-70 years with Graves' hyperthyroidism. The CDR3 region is CSVGTSGGNEQFF. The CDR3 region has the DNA TGCAGCGTTGGGACTAGCGGGGGCAATGAGCAGTTCTTC.